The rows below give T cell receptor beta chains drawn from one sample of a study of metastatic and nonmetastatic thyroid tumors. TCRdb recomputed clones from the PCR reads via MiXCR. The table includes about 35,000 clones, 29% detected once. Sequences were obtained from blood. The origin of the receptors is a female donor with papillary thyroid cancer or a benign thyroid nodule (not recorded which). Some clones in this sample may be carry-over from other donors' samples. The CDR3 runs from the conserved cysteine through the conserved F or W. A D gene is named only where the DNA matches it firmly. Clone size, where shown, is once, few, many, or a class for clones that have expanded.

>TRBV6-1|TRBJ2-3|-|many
CASSSAMTQYF
TGTGCCAGCAGTTCAGCTATGACGCAGTATTTT
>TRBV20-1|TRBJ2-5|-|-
CSARDGGPETQYF
TGCAGTGCTAGGGACGGAGGACCGGAGACCCAGTACTTC
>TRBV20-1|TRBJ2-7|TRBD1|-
CSSGLSTGIREQYF
TGCAGTTCTGGCCTGTCGACAGGGATTAGGGAGCAGTACTTC
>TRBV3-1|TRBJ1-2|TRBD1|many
CASSHTLNSPGTATYGYTF
TGTGCCAGCAGCCATACATTAAATTCGCCCGGGACAGCAACTTATGGCTACACCTTC
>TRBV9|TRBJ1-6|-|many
CASSPGGVVSPLHF
TGTGCCAGCAGCCCGGGGGGGGTCGTCTCACCCCTCCACTTT
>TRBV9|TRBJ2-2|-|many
CASSVGQAGGGELFF
TGTGCCAGCAGCGTGGGGCAGGCCGGGGGCGGGGAGCTGTTTTTT
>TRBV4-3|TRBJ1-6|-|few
CASSSHGTSNSPLHF
TGCGCCAGCAGCTCTCACGGGACCTCCAATTCACCCCTCCACTTT
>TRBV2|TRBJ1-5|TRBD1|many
CASREATGANQPQHF
TGTGCCAGCAGAGAAGCGACAGGGGCTAATCAGCCCCAGCATTTT
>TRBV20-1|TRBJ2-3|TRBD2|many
CSARAGGGGTDTQYF
TGCAGTGCTAGAGCTGGCGGGGGGGGCACAGATACGCAGTATTTT
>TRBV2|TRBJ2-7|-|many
CAATSGPREQYF
TGTGCCGCCACCTCAGGTCCTCGGGAGCAGTACTTC
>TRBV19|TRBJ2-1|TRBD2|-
CASTWTSNDEQFF
TGTGCCAGTACCTGGACTAGCAACGATGAGCAGTTCTTC
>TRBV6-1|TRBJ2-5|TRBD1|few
CASSEIQPGRGLSKTQYF
TGTGCCAGCAGTGAAATTCAGCCTGGTAGGGGGCTATCGAAGACCCAGTACTTC
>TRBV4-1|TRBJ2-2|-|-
CASSQDNPNTGELFF
TGCGCCAGCAGCCAAGATAACCCGAACACCGGGGAGCTGTTTTTT
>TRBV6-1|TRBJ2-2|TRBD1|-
CASREGQGDVGELFF
TGTGCCAGCAGAGAGGGACAGGGGGATGTCGGGGAGCTGTTTTTT
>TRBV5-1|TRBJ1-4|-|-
CASSLGHLMTNEKLFF
TGCGCCAGCAGCTTGGGACATCTGATGACTAATGAAAAACTGTTTTTT
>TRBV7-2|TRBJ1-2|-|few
CASSPLWGDGYTF
TGTGCCAGCAGCCCCCTGTGGGGGGATGGCTACACCTTC
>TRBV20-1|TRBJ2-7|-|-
CSALVTRRSYEQYF
TGCAGTGCTCTCGTGACACGTCGCTCCTACGAGCAGTACTTC
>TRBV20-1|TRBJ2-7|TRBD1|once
CSARLGTGDEQYF
TGCAGTGCACGTCTCGGGACAGGGGACGAGCAGTACTTC
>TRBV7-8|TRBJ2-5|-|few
CASSLAGLIGNQETQYF
TGTGCCAGCAGCTTAGCAGGGTTGATCGGGAACCAAGAGACCCAGTACTTC
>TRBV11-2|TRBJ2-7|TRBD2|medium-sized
CASSLEGLAYYPYEQYF
TGTGCCAGCAGCTTAGAGGGACTAGCGTACTACCCCTACGAGCAGTACTTC
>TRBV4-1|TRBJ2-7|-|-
CASSQGPGASYEQYF
TGCGCCAGCAGCCAAGGTCCAGGGGCCTCGTACGAGCAGTACTTC
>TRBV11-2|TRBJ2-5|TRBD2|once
CASRAGARETQYF
TGTGCCAGCAGAGCGGGAGCAAGAGAGACCCAGTACTTC
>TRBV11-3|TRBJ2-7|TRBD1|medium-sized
CASSLGDGTGSYEQYF
TGTGCCAGCAGCTTGGGAGATGGGACAGGGTCCTACGAGCAGTACTTC
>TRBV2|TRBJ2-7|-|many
CASSEEMVTAIYEQYF
TGTGCCAGCAGTGAAGAGATGGTGACAGCGATCTACGAGCAGTACTTC
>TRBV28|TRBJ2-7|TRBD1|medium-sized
CASQNRDRHYEQYF
TGTGCCAGCCAAAACCGGGACAGACATTACGAGCAGTACTTC
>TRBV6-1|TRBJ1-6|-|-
CASSQGGYVGYSPLHF
TGTGCCAGCAGCCAAGGGGGTTACGTGGGGTATTCACCCCTCCACTTT
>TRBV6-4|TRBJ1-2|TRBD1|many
CASSDWSGGHGYTF
TGTGCCAGCAGTGACTGGTCAGGGGGTCATGGCTACACCTTC
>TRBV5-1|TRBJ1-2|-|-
CASREGSQSGGYTF
TGCGCCAGCAGGGAGGGATCCCAATCGGGAGGCTACACCTTC
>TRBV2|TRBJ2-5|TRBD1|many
CASSLTGKETQYF
TGTGCCAGCAGCCTGACAGGGAAGGAGACCCAGTACTTC
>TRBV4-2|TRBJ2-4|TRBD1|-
CASSQDPGTGSDIQYF
TGTGCCAGCAGCCAAGATCCGGGGACAGGGTCGGACATTCAGTACTTC
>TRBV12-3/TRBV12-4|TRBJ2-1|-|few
CASSQVGPYNEQFF
TGTGCCAGCAGTCAAGTGGGACCCTACAATGAGCAGTTCTTC
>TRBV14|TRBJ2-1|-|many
CASSQDLGGGQFF
TGTGCCAGCAGCCAAGATCTGGGGGGAGGGCAGTTCTTC
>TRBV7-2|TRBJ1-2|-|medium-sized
CASSRSGGGYGYTF
TGTGCCAGCAGCCGATCCGGAGGGGGTTATGGCTACACCTTC
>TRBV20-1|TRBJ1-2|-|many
CSAVPRVRGYTF
TGCAGTGCAGTCCCCAGGGTACGTGGCTACACCTTC